This entry lists 32 T cell receptor beta chains sequenced from one sample in a study of OX40 agonist ivuxolimab in advanced cancers. Using immunoSEQ multiplex PCR, the repertoire was profiled, and TCRdb retains in-frame clones only, with some absent. There are 100,000 or so clones in the sample; less than 85% occur only once, and roughly 5.5% lies in the top ten. The sample in question was CD4+ or CD8+ T cells sorted from blood, obtained in a trial of the OX40 agonist ivuxolimab. The origin of the receptors is an adult with an advanced solid tumor such as melanoma, head and neck, liver or kidney cancer.

The chain uses TRBV11-2 and TRBJ1-1; D unclear. Germline-derived CDR1 and CDR2 are SGHAT and FQNNGV. Trimming shortened V by 1 base and J by 3 bases, and 12 bases separated the two germline ends. This CDR3 is built from 15 residues. The CDR3: CASSLGLLLYTEAFF. The CDR3 coding sequence is TGTGCCAGCAGCTTAGGGCTCCTTCTCTACACTGAAGCTTTCTTT. Filled out from reference TRBV11-2 and TRBJ1-1, the complete variable domain reads EAGVAQSPRYKIIEKRQSVAFWCNPISGHATLYWYQQILGQGPKLLIQFQNNGVVDDSQLPKDRFSAERLKGVDSTLKIQPAKLEDSAVYLCASSLGLLLYTEAFFGQGTRLTVV.

This chain uses TRBV7-2 with TRBJ1-2; tentative D call: TRBD1 (5 bases). V was trimmed by 4 bases and J by 1 base, leaving 13 bases between them. Per germline, CDR1 SGHTA and CDR2 FQGNSA. The CDR3 runs 15 residues. The DNA of the CDR3 is TGTGCCAGCAGCTCTCAATGGGGCAGTAACTATGGCTACACCTTC. Translated: CASSSQWGSNYGYTF.

The chain has TRBV15 and TRBJ2-7, with 7 bases matching TRBD1. Per the germline V gene, CDR1 is LNHNV and CDR2 is YYDKDF (reference sequence). After removal of 1 base from V and 2 bases from J, the junction contained 5 bases not matched to a gene. The CDR3 length is 15 residues. In DNA, the CDR3 is TGTGCCACCAGCAGAGGGACAGGCAATGCCTACGAGCAGTACTTC. It codes for CATSRGTGNAYEQYF.

The chain carries TRBV4-2 and TRBJ1-6; 7 bases map to TRBD1. This CDR3 has 14 amino acids. The germline CDR1 and CDR2 sequences are LGHNA and YNFKEQ. Trimming at V came to 2 bases and at J to 7 bases, leaving 2 bases not matched to a gene. DNA of the CDR3: TGTGCCAGCAGCCAACTACAGGGGAATTCACCCCTCCACTTT. Encoded protein: CASSQLQGNSPLHF.

Concerning this clone: Other DNA sequences in the sample encode the same CDR3. The chain links TRBV6-6 to TRBJ2-3, with 12 bases lining up with TRBD2. The CDR3 length is 15 residues. Germline V gives CDR1 MNHNY, CDR2 SVGAGI (reference sequence). The J segment lost 1 base and the V segment lost 5 bases, leaving 1 base of the junction unmatched. CDR3 sequence reads: CASSRLAGGTDTQYF. CDR3 in DNA: TGTGCCAGCAGTCGACTAGCGGGGGGCACAGATACGCAGTATTTT.

V usage is TRBV13 and J usage is TRBJ2-7; D gene ambiguous. Looked up from germline, CDR1 is PRHDT and CDR2 is FYEKMQ (reference sequence). Between the trimmed V and J ends, which lost 5 bases and 4 bases, there was a span of 9 bases. The CDR3 loop spans 12 amino acids. The CDR3 here is CASSPRGYEQYF. DNA for the CDR3: TGTGCCAGCAGCCCTAGAGGTTACGAGCAGTACTTC.

The chain combines TRBV15 with TRBJ1-4, with a weak D call TRBD1 (6 bases). This CDR3 is built from 15 residues. Germline CDR1 reads LNHNV; CDR2 reads YYDKDF (reference sequence). V was shortened by 9 bases and J by 0 bases, with 14 bases between the two germline ends. CDR3 DNA sequence: TGTGCCACATGCCCTCGACAGGCAACTAATGAAAAACTGTTTTTT. Protein: CATCPRQATNEKLFF.

This clone was detected only once. The V gene is TRBV18, the J gene TRBJ1-2; D is unclear. There are 13 residues in the CDR3. Looked up from germline, CDR1 is KGHSH and CDR2 is LQKENI. V was trimmed by 2 bases and J by 4 bases, leaving 8 bases between them. The CDR3 sequence is CASSPTQTYGYTF. CDR3 DNA sequence: TGTGCCAGCTCACCAACACAAACCTATGGCTACACCTTC.

This clone has a single count. The V call is TRBV7-2, the J call TRBJ1-2, with unresolved D. Trimming cost V 5 bases and J 2 bases, with 9 bases left between them. The CDR3 is 13 amino acids. CDR1 is SGHTA, CDR2 FQGNSA, per germline. The CDR3 is CASSPRGNYGYTF. CDR3 DNA: TGTGCCAGCAGCCCCAGAGGGAACTATGGCTACACCTTC.

This clone came up once. This rearrangement joins TRBV9 to TRBJ2-5, with 15 bases that match TRBD2. The CDR3 sequence is 17 residues long. V shed 2 bases and J 3 bases; nucleotides not matched to a gene: 5. Per the germline V gene, CDR1 is SGDLS and CDR2 is YYNGEE. CDR3 residues: CASSVGLAGGGEETQYF. Written as DNA, the CDR3 is TGTGCCAGCAGCGTGGGACTAGCGGGAGGAGGAGAAGAGACCCAGTACTTC.

V usage is TRBV6-6 and J usage is TRBJ1-2; 7 nucleotides align to TRBD1. CDR3 length: 15 amino acids. Germline V gene sequence: CDR1 MNHNY, CDR2 SVGAGI (reference sequence). V lost 1 base, J lost 4 bases, and 6 bases stayed unmatched. The CDR3 loop is CASSYYGTDFYGYTF. In DNA form, the CDR3 reads TGTGCCAGCAGTTACTATGGGACAGATTTCTATGGCTACACCTTC.

The chain couples TRBV6-4 to TRBJ2-7; D is ambiguous. The CDR3 covers 10 residues. V was cut by 5 bases and J by 7 bases, with 6 bases left in between. The V gene's germline CDR1 is MRHNA and CDR2 SNTAGT. This CDR3 reads CASSSREQYF. Written as DNA, the CDR3 is TGTGCCAGCAGTAGTAGGGAGCAGTACTTC.

This sequence joins TRBV11-2 and TRBJ2-7, with unresolved D. The CDR3 has 14 residues. Germline-derived CDR1 and CDR2 are SGHAT and FQNNGV. V was trimmed by 5 bases and J by 5 bases, leaving 16 bases between them. The CDR3 region has the DNA TGTGCCAGCAGCCCTCTGGGCGTCAGAAACGAGCAGTACTTC. This sequence encodes CASSPLGVRNEQYF.

With regard to this clone: This sample includes further DNA sequences coding for the same CDR3. The gene calls are TRBV27 and TRBJ1-1, with 7 bases fitting TRBD1. This CDR3 spans 14 amino acids. Germline CDR1 is MNHEY and CDR2 is SMNVEV (reference sequence). The V gene end was trimmed by 5 bases and the J gene end by 1 base; junction bases not matched to a gene: 4. The CDR3 nucleotides are TGTGCCAGCAGTCTCAGGGGGGGGAACACTGAAGCTTTCTTT. Its translation is CASSLRGGNTEAFF.

The genes are TRBV4-2 and TRBJ1-6, with TRBD1 matching 7 bases. The CDR3 loop spans 14 amino acids. With V trimmed by 5 bases and J by 5 bases, 3 bases remained unmatched. In germline, CDR1 is LGHNA, CDR2 YNFKEQ. The CDR3 protein is CASSYRGDNSPLHF. DNA of the CDR3: TGTGCCAGCAGCTACAGGGGCGATAATTCACCCCTCCACTTT.

This chain joins TRBV29-1 and TRBJ2-5; weak D call: TRBD2 (5 bases). The CDR3 runs 18 residues. The germline V gene encodes CDR1 SQVTM and CDR2 ANQGSEA. V lost 5 bases to trimming and J lost 0 bases, with 25 bases between them. The CDR3 protein is CSVTRAGRSARYQETQYF. The CDR3 region has the DNA TGCAGCGTTACCCGCGCGGGCCGGTCGGCCAGGTACCAAGAGACCCAGTACTTC.

The CDR3 region is CASSISRGAYNEQFF. The DNA of the CDR3 is TGTGCCAGTAGTATTTCCCGGGGCGCCTACAATGAGCAGTTCTTC. The chain couples TRBV19 to TRBJ2-1; either TRBD1 or TRBD2 may fit D (5 bases each). Trimming left V 3 bases short and J 2 bases short, with 11 bases between. This CDR3 has 15 residues. CDR1 is LNHDA and CDR2 is SQIVND in the germline V gene (reference sequence).

This clone was seen more than once but under ten times. The chain combines TRBV7-9 with TRBJ1-5; 11 bases align to TRBD1. CDR3 size: 16 residues. The germline V gene encodes CDR1 SEHNR and CDR2 FQNEAQ (reference sequence). The V segment lost 5 bases and the J segment 4 bases; nucleotides outside the gene matches: 7. CDR3 sequence: CASSPPGQGGNQPQHF. The CDR3 DNA reads TGTGCCAGCAGCCCCCCGGGACAGGGGGGGAATCAGCCCCAGCATTTT.

This chain links TRBV5-4 with TRBJ2-6, with unresolved D. This CDR3 spans 15 amino acids. CDR1 is SGHNT and CDR2 is YYREEE in the germline V gene (reference sequence). Between the trimmed V and J ends, which lost 3 bases and 0 bases, there was a span of 7 bases. CDR3: CASSSHSSGANVLTF. The CDR3 region has the DNA TGTGCCAGCAGCTCACACTCCTCTGGGGCCAACGTCCTGACTTTC.

The rearrangement links TRBV19 to TRBJ1-1, with 7 bases identical to TRBD1. This CDR3 is 16 amino acids long. The V gene's germline CDR1 is LNHDA and CDR2 SQIVND (reference sequence). The V segment lost 7 bases and the J segment 3 bases; nucleotides outside the gene matches: 14. CDR3 nucleotides: TGTGCCAGTACCCCATGGGGCAGGGGGTTGGACACTGAAGCTTTCTTT. Protein sequence: CASTPWGRGLDTEAFF.

The chain is built from TRBV2 and TRBJ1-5; a possible D gene is TRBD1 (5 bases). V lost 2 bases and J lost 0, with 11 bases in between. The CDR3 consists of 16 residues. The germline V gene has CDR1 SNHLY and CDR2 FYNNEI. CDR3 protein: CASSELAGPSNQPQHF. CDR3 DNA sequence: TGTGCCAGCAGTGAATTGGCAGGGCCTAGCAATCAGCCCCAGCATTTT.

The chain is built from TRBV4-1 and TRBJ2-3; 8 bases match TRBD2. Trimming cost V 4 bases and J 5 bases; bases outside gene matches: 5. The CDR3 spans 14 residues. The germline V gene has CDR1 MGHRA and CDR2 YSYEKL. This chain's CDR3 is CASSPGGAGDTQYF. As DNA, the CDR3 is TGCGCCAGCAGCCCCGGGGGGGCAGGAGATACGCAGTATTTT.

This chain links TRBV7-9 with TRBJ2-3; D call uncertain. This CDR3 is built from 13 residues. Per the germline V gene, CDR1 is SEHNR and CDR2 is FQNEAQ (reference sequence). V was clipped by 5 bases and J by 2 bases, with 8 bases between them. CDR3 residues: CASSPEHTDTQYF. DNA for the CDR3: TGTGCCAGCAGCCCCGAGCACACAGATACGCAGTATTTT. Looking up the rest from reference TRBV7-9 and TRBJ2-3 gives the full variable domain: DTGVSQNPRHKITKRGQNVTFRCDPISEHNRLYWYRQTLGQGPEFLTYFQNEAQLEKSRLLSDRFSAERPKGSFSTLEIQRTEQGDSAMYLCASSPEHTDTQYFGPGTRLTVL.

The rearrangement uses TRBV6-5 and TRBJ2-7, with unresolved D. This CDR3 region has 15 residues. Germline V lookup: CDR1 MNHEY, CDR2 SVGAGI. With 6 bases removed from V and 1 base from J, the gap between germline ends came to 16 bases. CDR3 sequence: CASRQGLEGSYEQYF. The CDR3 nucleotides are TGTGCCAGCAGGCAAGGATTGGAAGGTTCCTACGAGCAGTACTTC.

About this clone: The sample has other DNA sequences that encode this CDR3 too. V and J are TRBV9 and TRBJ2-3, with unresolved D. Germline loops: CDR1 SGDLS, CDR2 YYNGEE. CDR3 length: 11 amino acids. V lost 0 bases and J 6 bases, leaving 2 bases between the germline ends. The CDR3 sequence is CASSVGDTQYF. CDR3 DNA: TGTGCCAGCAGCGTAGGGGATACGCAGTATTTT. Full variable domain (remainder filled in from reference TRBV9 and TRBJ2-3): DSGVTQTPKHLITATGQRVTLRCSPRSGDLSVYWYQQSLDQGLQFLIQYYNGEERAKGNILERFSAQQFPDLHSELNLSSLELGDSALYFCASSVGDTQYFGPGTRLTVL.

The chain carries TRBV10-1 and TRBJ2-1; TRBD1 matches at 7 bases. With V trimmed by 1 base and J by 4 bases, 4 bases remained unmatched. This CDR3 has 15 residues. The germline V gene encodes CDR1 WNHNN and CDR2 SYGVQD (reference sequence). The CDR3 nucleotides read TGCGCCAGCAGTGAGTGGAGACAGGGTTACAATGAGCAGTTCTTC. Translation gives CASSEWRQGYNEQFF.

The rearrangement joins TRBV9 to TRBJ2-3, with unresolved D. CDR1 and CDR2 (germline): SGDLS, YYNGEE. The V end lost 4 bases, the J end lost 2 bases, and 11 bases lay between the germline ends. The CDR3 contains 14 residues. The CDR3 DNA is TGTGCCAGCAGCCCCCGGACCCCCACAGATACGCAGTATTTT. The encoded protein is CASSPRTPTDTQYF.

The chain is built from TRBV7-2 and TRBJ1-1; D not certain. Trimming left V 5 bases short and J 8 bases short, with 15 bases between. Germline V CDR1 and CDR2: SGHTA, FQGNSA. This CDR3 is built from 13 residues. In DNA, the CDR3 is TGTGCCAGCAGCCCCCGCCCGACGAGAGAAGCTTTCTTT. Translating gives CASSPRPTREAFF.

This chain joins TRBV7-2 and TRBJ1-1; tentative D call: TRBD1 (6 bases). V dropped 3 bases and J dropped 7 bases, with 12 bases sitting between them. CDR1 is SGHTA, CDR2 FQGNSA, per germline. The CDR3 sequence is 13 residues long. CDR3 in DNA: TGTGCCAGCAGCTTGACAGGTTGGGGTGAAGCTTTCTTT. This encodes CASSLTGWGEAFF. Full variable domain (rest looked up from reference TRBV7-2 and TRBJ1-1): GAGVSQSPSNKVTEKGKDVELRCDPISGHTALYWYRQSLGQGLEFLIYFQGNSAPDKSGLPSDRFSAERTGGSVSTLTIQRTQQEDSAVYLCASSLTGWGEAFFGQGTRLTVV.

The chain employs TRBV6-1 and TRBJ1-1, with 7 bases matching TRBD1. The CDR3 extends over 14 amino acids. Germline-derived CDR1 and CDR2 are MNHNS and SASEGT. The J segment lost 7 bases and the V segment lost 5 bases, leaving 10 bases of the junction unmatched. The CDR3 loop reads CASSFRDRVNEAFF. The CDR3 nucleotides read TGTGCCAGCAGTTTCCGTGACAGGGTTAATGAAGCTTTCTTT.

The chain has TRBV7-2 and TRBJ1-1; 7 positions match TRBD1. The germline CDR1 and CDR2 sequences are SGHTA and FQGNSA. The CDR3 is 13 residues long. V lost 4 bases, J lost 4 bases, and 3 bases stayed unmatched. CDR3 amino acids: CASSSTGTTEAFF. The DNA for the CDR3 is TGTGCCAGCAGCTCGACAGGGACCACTGAAGCTTTCTTT.

The rearrangement uses TRBV18 and TRBJ2-3; 7 bases map to TRBD2. Per the germline V gene, CDR1 is KGHSH and CDR2 is LQKENI. V lost 3 bases to trimming and J lost 0 bases; unmatched junction nucleotides: 3. The CDR3 length is 15 residues. This chain's CDR3 is CASSPVAGSTDTQYF. The CDR3 DNA is TGTGCCAGCTCACCGGTAGCGGGCAGCACAGATACGCAGTATTTT.